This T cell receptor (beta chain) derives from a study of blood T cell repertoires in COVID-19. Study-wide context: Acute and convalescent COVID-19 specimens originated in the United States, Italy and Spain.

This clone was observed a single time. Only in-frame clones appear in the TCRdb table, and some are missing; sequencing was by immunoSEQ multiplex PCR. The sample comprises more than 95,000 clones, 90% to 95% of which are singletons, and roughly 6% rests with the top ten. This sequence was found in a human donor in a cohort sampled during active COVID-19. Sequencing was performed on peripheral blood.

CDR3 residues: CASSVEGQPLHF. The CDR3 DNA sequence: TGTGCCAGCAGCGTAGAGGGACAGCCCCTCCACTTT. V and J are TRBV9 and TRBJ1-6; 7 positions match TRBD1. V lost 0 bases, J lost 13 bases, and 1 base stayed unmatched. Germline V gene sequence: CDR1 SGDLS, CDR2 YYNGEE. The length of the CDR3 is 12 residues.